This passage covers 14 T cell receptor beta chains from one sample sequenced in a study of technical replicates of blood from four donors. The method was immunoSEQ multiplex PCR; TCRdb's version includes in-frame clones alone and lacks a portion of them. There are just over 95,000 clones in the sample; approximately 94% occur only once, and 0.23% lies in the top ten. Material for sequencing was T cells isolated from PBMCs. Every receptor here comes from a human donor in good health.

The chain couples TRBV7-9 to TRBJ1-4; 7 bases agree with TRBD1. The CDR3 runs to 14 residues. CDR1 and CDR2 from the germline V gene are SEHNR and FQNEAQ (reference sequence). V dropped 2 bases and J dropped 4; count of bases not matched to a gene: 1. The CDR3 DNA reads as TGTGCCAGCAGCTTACAGGGGGTTAATGAAAAACTGTTTTTT. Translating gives CASSLQGVNEKLFF.

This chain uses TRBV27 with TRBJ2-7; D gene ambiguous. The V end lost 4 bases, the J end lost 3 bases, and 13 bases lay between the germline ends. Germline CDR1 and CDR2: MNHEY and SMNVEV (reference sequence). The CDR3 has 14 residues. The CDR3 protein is CASSSVPRIYEQYF. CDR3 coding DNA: TGTGCCAGCAGTTCAGTCCCTCGAATCTACGAGCAGTACTTC.

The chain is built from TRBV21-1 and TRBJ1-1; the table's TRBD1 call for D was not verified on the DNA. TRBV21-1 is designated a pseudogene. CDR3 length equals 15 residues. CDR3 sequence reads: CASSIGQGANTEAFF. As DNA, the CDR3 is TGTGCCAGCAGCATAGGACAGGGGGCGAACACTGAAGCTTTCTTT.

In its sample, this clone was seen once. This chain's CDR3 is CASSKAGELFF. The DNA for the CDR3 is TGTGCCAGCAGTAAAGCGGGGGAGCTGTTTTTT. The chain recombines TRBV14 with TRBJ2-2; the D is unclear. CDR3 length: 11 amino acids. The germline CDR1 and CDR2 sequences are SGHDN and FVKESK. Deletions cut 6 bases from V and 8 bases from J, with 7 bases between.

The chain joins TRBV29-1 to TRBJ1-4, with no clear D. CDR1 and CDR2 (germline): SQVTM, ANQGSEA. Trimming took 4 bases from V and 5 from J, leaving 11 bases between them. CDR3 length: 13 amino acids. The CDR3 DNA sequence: TGCAGCGTTGGGGCAGTCAGAAATGAAAAACTGTTTTTT. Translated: CSVGAVRNEKLFF.

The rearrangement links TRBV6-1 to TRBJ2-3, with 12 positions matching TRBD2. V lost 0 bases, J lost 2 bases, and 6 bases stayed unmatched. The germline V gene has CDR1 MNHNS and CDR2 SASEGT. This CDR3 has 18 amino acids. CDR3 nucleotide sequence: TGTGCCAGCAGTGAAGCGCTGACTAGCGGGAGCTACACAGATACGCAGTATTTT. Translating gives CASSEALTSGSYTDTQYF.

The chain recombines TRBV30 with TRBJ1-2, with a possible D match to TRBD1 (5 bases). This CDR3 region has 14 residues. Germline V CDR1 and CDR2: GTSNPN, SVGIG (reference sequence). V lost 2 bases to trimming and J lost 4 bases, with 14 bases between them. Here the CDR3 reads CAWSTQQAVYGYTF. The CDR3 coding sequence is TGTGCCTGGAGTACACAACAGGCGGTCTATGGCTACACCTTC.

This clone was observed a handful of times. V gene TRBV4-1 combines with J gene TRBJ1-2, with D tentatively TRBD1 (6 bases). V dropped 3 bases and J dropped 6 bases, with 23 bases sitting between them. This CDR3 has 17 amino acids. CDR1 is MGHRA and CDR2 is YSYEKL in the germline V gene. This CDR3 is CASSHHGQSDFGNGYTF. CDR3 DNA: TGCGCCAGCAGCCACCATGGACAGTCGGATTTTGGGAATGGCTACACCTTC.

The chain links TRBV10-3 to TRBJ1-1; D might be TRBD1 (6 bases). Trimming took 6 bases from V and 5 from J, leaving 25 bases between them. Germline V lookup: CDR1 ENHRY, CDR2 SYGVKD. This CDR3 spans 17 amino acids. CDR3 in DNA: TGTGCCATCAGCATAGACAGGTCGGGCCCCTTGAGTACTGAAGCTTTCTTT. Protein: CAISIDRSGPLSTEAFF.

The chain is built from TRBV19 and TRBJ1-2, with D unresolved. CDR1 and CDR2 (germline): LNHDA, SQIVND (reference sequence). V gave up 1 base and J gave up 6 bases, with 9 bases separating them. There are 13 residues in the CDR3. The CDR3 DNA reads TGTGCCAGTAGTATAGCCCCGGGAAATGGCTACACCTTC. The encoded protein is CASSIAPGNGYTF.

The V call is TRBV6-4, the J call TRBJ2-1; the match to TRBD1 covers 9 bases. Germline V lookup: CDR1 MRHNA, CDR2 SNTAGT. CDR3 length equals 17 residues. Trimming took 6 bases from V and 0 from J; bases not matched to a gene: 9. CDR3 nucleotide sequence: TGTGCCAGCAGCCCAATGACAGGGGGGTCCTCCTACAATGAGCAGTTCTTC. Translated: CASSPMTGGSSYNEQFF.

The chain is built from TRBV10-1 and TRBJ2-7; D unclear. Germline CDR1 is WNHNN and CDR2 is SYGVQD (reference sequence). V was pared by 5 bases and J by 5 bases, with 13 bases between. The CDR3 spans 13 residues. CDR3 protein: CASSLTIQNEQYF. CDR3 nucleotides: TGCGCCAGCAGTCTAACAATACAGAACGAGCAGTACTTC.

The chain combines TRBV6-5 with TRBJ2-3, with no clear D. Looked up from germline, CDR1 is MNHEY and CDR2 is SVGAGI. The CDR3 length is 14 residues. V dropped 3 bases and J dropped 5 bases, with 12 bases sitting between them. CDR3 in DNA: TGTGCCAGCAGTTATAGTTCGGTCGGAGATACGCAGTATTTT. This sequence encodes CASSYSSVGDTQYF.

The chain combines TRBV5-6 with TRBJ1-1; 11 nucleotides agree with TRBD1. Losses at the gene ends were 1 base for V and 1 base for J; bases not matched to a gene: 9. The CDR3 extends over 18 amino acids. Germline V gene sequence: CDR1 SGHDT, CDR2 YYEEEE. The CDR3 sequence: CASSLYRTGGFWNTEAFF. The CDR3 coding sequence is TGTGCCAGCAGCTTGTATCGGACAGGGGGCTTTTGGAACACTGAAGCTTTCTTT.